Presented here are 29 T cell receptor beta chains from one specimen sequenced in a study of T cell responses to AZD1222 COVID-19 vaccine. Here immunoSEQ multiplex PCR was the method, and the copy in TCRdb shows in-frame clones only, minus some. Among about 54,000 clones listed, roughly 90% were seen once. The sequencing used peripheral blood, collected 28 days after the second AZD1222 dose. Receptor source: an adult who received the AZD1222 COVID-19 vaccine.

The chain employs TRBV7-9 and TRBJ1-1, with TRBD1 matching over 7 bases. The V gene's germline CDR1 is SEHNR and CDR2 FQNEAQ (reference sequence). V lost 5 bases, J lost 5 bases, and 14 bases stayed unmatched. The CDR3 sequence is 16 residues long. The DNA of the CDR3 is TGTGCCAGCAGCCCCGGGGCCGGACAGGTAGGAACTGAAGCTTTCTTT. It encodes CASSPGAGQVGTEAFF.

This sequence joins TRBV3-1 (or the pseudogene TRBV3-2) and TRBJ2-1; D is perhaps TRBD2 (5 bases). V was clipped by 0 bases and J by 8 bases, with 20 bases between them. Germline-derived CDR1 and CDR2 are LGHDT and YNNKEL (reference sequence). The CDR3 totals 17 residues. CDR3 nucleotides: TGTGCCAGCAGCCAAGATTATCAACTAGGGATGGGCTATGAGCAGTTCTTC. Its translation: CASSQDYQLGMGYEQFF.

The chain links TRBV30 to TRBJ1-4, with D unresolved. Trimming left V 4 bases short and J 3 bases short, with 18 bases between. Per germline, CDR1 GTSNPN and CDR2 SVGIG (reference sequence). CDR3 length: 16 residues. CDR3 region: CAWKEPQLIPNEKLFF. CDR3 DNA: TGTGCCTGGAAAGAACCTCAACTGATCCCTAATGAAAAACTGTTTTTT.

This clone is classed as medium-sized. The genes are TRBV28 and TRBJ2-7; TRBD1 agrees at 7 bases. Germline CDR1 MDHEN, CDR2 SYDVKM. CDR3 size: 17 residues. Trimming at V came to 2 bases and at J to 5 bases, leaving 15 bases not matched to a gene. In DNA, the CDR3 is TGTGCCAGCAGTTTAAGGGCCCCCGGCAGGGGGATCAACGAGCAGTACTTC. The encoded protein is CASSLRAPGRGINEQYF.

The CDR3 region is CASSMRGDRVNTGELFF. The CDR3 region has the DNA TGTGCCAGCAGCATGAGAGGGGACAGGGTGAACACCGGGGAGCTGTTTTTT. The V and J genes are TRBV7-7 and TRBJ2-2; 9 bases are shared with TRBD1. CDR1 and CDR2 (germline): SSHAT, FNYEAQ (reference sequence). The V and J ends lost 5 bases and 1 base, in that order; junction bases with no gene match: 8. The CDR3 sequence is 17 residues long.

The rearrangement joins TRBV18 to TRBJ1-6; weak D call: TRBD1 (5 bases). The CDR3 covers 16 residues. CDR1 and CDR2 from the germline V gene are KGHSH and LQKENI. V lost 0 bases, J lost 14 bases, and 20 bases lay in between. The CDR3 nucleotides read TGTGCCAGCTCACCACCCGGACATGGAGCTCAATTCGCCCTCCACTTT. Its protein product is CASSPPGHGAQFALHF.

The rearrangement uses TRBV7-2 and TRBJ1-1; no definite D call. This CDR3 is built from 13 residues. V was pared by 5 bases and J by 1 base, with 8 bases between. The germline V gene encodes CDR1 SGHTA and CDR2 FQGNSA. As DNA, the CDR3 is TGTGCCAGCAGCAGAAGACAGAACACTGAAGCTTTCTTT. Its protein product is CASSRRQNTEAFF.

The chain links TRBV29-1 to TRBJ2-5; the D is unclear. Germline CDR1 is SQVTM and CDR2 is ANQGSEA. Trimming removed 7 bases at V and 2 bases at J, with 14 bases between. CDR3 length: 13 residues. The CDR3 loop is CSADSVLQETQYF. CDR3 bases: TGCAGCGCTGATTCAGTCCTTCAAGAGACCCAGTACTTC. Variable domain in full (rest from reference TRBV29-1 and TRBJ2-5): SAVISQKPSRDICQRGTSLTIQCQVDSQVTMMFWYRQQPGQSLTLIATANQGSEATYESGFVIDKFPISRPNLTFSTLTVSNMSPEDSSIYLCSADSVLQETQYFGPGTRLLVL.

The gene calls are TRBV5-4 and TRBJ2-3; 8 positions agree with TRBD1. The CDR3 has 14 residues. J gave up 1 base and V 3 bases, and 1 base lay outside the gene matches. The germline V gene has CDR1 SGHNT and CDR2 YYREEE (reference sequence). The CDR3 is CASSSTGGTDTQYF. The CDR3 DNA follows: TGTGCCAGCAGCTCGACAGGGGGCACAGATACGCAGTATTTT.

CDR3 DNA sequence: TGTGCCAGCAGCCAAGACGGGACAGCTGAAGCTTTCTTT. This gives the protein CASSQDGTAEAFF. The V and J genes are TRBV14 and TRBJ1-1, with 7 bases matching TRBD1. V lost 0 bases, J lost 6 bases, and 1 base stayed unmatched. This CDR3 contains 13 residues. Germline V gives CDR1 SGHDN, CDR2 FVKESK.

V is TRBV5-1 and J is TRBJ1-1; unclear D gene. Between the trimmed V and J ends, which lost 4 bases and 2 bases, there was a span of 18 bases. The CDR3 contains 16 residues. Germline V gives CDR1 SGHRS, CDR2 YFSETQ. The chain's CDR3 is CASSKALRAGNTEAFF. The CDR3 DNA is TGCGCCAGCAGCAAGGCCCTGCGGGCGGGAAACACTGAAGCTTTCTTT. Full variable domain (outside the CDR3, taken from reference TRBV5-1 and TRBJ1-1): KAGVTQTPRYLIKTRGQQVTLSCSPISGHRSVSWYQQTPGQGLQFLFEYFSETQRNKGNFPGRFSGRQFSNSRSEMNVSTLELGDSALYLCASSKALRAGNTEAFFGQGTRLTVV.

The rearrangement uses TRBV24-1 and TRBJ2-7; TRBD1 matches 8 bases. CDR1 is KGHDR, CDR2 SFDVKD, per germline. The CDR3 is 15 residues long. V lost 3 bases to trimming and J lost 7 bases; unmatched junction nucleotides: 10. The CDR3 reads CATSDQGAPFEEQYF. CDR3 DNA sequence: TGTGCCACCAGTGATCAGGGGGCCCCTTTCGAGGAGCAGTACTTC.

The DNA for the CDR3 is TGTGCCAGCAGTTACCCCCCCCGGGTAGCGGGAGCCAATGAGCAGTTCTTC. Its protein product is CASSYPPRVAGANEQFF. The chain carries TRBV6-2 or TRBV6-3 and TRBJ2-1; 9 positions agree with TRBD2. J was trimmed by 6 bases and V by 2 bases; bases with no gene match: 11. The germline V gene encodes CDR1 MNHEY and CDR2 SVGEGT. The CDR3 consists of 17 residues.

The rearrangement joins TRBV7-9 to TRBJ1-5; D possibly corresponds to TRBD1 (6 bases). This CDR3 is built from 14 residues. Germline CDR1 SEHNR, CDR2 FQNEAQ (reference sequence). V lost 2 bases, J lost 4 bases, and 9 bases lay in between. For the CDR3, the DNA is TGTGCCAGCAGCTTATTAGGGGGGAATCAGCCCCAGCATTTT. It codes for CASSLLGGNQPQHF.

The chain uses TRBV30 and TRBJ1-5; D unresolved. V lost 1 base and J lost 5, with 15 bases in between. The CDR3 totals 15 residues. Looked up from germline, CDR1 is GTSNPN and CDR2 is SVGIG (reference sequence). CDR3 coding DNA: TGTGCCTGGAGTGAAAAATTCGGTGATCATCAGCCCCAGCATTTT. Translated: CAWSEKFGDHQPQHF.

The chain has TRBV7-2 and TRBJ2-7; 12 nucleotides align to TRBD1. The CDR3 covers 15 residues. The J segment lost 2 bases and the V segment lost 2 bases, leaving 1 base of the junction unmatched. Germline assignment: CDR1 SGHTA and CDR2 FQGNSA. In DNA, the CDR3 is TGTGCCAGCAGCTTAAGGGACAGGGGGCCCTACGAGCAGTACTTC. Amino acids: CASSLRDRGPYEQYF.

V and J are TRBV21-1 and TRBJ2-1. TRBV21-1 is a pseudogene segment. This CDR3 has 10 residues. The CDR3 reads CASSEGEQFF. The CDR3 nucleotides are TGTGCCAGCAGCGAAGGTGAGCAGTTCTTC.

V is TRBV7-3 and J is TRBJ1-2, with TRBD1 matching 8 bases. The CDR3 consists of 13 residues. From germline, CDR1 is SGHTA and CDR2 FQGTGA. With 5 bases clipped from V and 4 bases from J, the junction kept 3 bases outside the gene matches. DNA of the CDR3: TGTGCCAGCAGCATTGGGACAGGCTATGGCTACACCTTC. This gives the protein CASSIGTGYGYTF.

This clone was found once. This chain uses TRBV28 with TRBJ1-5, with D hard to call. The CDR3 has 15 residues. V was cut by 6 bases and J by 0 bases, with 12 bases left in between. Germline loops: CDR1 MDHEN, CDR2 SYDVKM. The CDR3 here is CASSPGGYSNQPQHF. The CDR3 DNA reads TGTGCCAGCAGCCCCGGCGGTTATAGCAATCAGCCCCAGCATTTT.

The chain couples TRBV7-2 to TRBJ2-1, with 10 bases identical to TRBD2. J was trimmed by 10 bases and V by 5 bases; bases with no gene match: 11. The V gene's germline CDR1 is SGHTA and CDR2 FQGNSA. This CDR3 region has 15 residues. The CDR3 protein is CASSPRSGRGIEQFF. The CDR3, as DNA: TGTGCCAGCAGCCCCCGCAGCGGGAGGGGGATAGAGCAGTTCTTC.

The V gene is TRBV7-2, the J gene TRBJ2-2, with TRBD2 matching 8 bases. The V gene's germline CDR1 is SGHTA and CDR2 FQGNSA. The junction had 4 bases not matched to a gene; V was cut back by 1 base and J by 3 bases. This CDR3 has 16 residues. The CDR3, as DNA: TGTGCCAGCAGCTTAGAGGCTAGCGGGTACACCGGGGAGCTGTTTTTT. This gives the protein CASSLEASGYTGELFF.

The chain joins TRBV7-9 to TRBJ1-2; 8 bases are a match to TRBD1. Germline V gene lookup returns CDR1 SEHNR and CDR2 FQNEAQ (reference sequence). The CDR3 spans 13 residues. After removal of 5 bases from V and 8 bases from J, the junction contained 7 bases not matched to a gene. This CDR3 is CASSGQGADGYTF. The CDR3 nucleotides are TGTGCCAGCAGCGGTCAGGGGGCGGACGGCTACACCTTC.

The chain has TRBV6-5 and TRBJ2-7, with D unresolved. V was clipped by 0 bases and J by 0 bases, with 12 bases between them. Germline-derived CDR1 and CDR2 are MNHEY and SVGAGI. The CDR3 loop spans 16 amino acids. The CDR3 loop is CASSYSPYTSSYEQYF. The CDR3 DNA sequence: TGTGCCAGCAGTTACTCCCCCTACACGAGCTCCTACGAGCAGTACTTC.

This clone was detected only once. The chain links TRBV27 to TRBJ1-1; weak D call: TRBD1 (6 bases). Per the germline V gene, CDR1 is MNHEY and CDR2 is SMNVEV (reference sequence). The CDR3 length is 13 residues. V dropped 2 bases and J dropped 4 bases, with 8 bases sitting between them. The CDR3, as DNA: TGTGCCAGCAGTTTACGGGGGGCCACTGAAGCTTTCTTT. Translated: CASSLRGATEAFF.

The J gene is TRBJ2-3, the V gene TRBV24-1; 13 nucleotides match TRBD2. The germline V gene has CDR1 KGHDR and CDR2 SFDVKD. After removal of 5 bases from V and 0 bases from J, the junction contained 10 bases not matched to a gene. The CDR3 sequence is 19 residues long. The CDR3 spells CATSGLAGGPGTSTDTQYF. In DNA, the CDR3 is TGTGCCACCAGTGGACTAGCGGGAGGACCAGGAACTAGCACAGATACGCAGTATTTT.

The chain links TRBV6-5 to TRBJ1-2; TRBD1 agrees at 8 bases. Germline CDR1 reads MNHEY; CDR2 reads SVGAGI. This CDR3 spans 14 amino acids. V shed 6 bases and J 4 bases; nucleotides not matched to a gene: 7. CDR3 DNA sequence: TGTGCCAGCAGGTCTCTCGACAGGGGCTATGGCTACACCTTC. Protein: CASRSLDRGYGYTF.

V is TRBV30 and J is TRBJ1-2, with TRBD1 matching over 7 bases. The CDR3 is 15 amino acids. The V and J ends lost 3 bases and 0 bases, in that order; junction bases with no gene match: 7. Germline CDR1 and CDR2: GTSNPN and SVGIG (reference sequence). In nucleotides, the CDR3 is TGTGCCTGGAGAGGTTTGGGACAGACTAACTATGGCTACACCTTC. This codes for CAWRGLGQTNYGYTF.

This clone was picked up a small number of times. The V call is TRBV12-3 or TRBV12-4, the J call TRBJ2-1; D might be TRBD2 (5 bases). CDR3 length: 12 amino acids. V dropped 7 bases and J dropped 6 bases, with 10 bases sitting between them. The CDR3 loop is CASTEAGNEQFF. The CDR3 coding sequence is TGTGCCAGCACGGAGGCGGGCAATGAGCAGTTCTTC.

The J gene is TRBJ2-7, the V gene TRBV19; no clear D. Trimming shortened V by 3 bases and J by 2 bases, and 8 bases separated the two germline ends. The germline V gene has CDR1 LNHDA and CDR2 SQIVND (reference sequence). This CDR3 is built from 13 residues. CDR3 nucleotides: TGTGCCAGTAGTATTTCGGCTACCTACGAGCAGTACTTC. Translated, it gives CASSISATYEQYF. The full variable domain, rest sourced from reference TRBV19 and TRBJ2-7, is DGGITQSPKYLFRKEGQNVTLSCEQNLNHDAMYWYRQDPGQGLRLIYYSQIVNDFQKGDIAEGYSVSREKKESFPLTVTSAQKNPTAFYLCASSISATYEQYFGPGTRLTVT.